The entry below gives a single T cell receptor beta chain sequence along with its context. The entry originates in a study of blood T cell repertoires in COVID-19. The data were produced by immunoSEQ multiplex PCR, yet TCRdb's version contains in-frame clones alone and is incomplete. The repertoire holds roughly 220,000 clones, with about four fifths as singletons. Sequencing used PBMCs or T cells enriched from blood (not recorded which). The sequence was collected from a woman in her thirties or forties with acute COVID-19.

The CDR3 sequence: CASSLNWRTAGNTIYF. The CDR3 bases are TGTGCCAGCAGCTTAAATTGGCGGACAGCTGGAAACACCATATATTTT. The chain employs TRBV7-8 and TRBJ1-3; D may be TRBD1 (6 bases). Germline values: CDR1 SGHVS, CDR2 FQNEAQ. V was clipped by 2 bases and J by 2 bases, with 13 bases between them. The CDR3 extends over 16 amino acids. Combining the CDR3 with reference TRBV7-8 and TRBJ1-3 gives the whole variable domain GAGVSQSPRYKVAKRGQDVALRCDPISGHVSLFWYQQALGQGPEFLTYFQNEAQLDKSGLPSDRFFAERPEGSVSTLKIQRTQQEDSAVYLCASSLNWRTAGNTIYFGEGSWLTVV.